This section outlines one T cell receptor (beta chain) sequence together with its context. Researchers ran the PCR with 60 Vbeta and 13 Jbeta primers. Assay: immunoSEQ multiplex PCR; the TCRdb copy retains only in-frame clones and omits some. The top ten hold approximately 1.3% of the sample, which has 150,000 to 200,000 clones, approximately 88% seen once. The sample comes from a study of cytomegalovirus exposure and HLA in healthy donors. In germline, CDR1 is SGHVS, CDR2 FQNEAQ. This CDR3 comprises 15 residues. V was trimmed by 0 bases and J by 1 base, leaving 8 bases between them. Sequencing input: PBMCs. The J gene is TRBJ2-3, the V gene TRBV7-8, with D tentatively TRBD2 (6 bases). The sequence was collected from a boy aged 2 to 9 in good health and CMV-seronegative. The CDR3, as DNA: TGTGCCAGCAGCTTAGCGTGGGGGGGCACAGATACGCAGTATTTT. Translation: CASSLAWGGTDTQYF.